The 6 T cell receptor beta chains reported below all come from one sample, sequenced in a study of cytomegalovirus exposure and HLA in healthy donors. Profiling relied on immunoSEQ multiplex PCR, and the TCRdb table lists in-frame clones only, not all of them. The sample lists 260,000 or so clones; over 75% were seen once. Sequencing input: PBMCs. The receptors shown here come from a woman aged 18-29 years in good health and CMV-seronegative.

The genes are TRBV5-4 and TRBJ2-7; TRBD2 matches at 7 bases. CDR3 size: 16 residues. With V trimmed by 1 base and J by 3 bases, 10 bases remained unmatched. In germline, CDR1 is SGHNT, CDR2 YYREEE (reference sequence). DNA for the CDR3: TGTGCCAGCAGCTTGTACCCGGGACTATGGTACTACGAGCAGTACTTC. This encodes CASSLYPGLWYYEQYF. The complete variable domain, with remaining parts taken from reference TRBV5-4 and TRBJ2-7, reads ETGVTQSPTHLIKTRGQQVTLRCSSQSGHNTVSWYQQALGQGPQFIFQYYREEENGRGNFPPRFSGLQFPNYSSELNVNALELDDSALYLCASSLYPGLWYYEQYFGPGTRLTVT.

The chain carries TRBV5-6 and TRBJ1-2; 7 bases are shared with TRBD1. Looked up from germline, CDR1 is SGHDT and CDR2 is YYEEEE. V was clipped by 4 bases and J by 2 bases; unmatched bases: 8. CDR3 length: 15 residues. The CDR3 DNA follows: TGTGCCAGCAGCAGAAGGGACAGCTCCAACTATGGCTACACCTTC. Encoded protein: CASSRRDSSNYGYTF.

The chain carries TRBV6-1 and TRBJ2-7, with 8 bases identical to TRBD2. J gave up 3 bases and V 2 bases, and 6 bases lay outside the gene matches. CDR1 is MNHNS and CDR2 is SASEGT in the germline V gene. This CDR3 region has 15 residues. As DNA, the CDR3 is TGTGCCAGCAGTGAATCGACGGGGGGGGTCTACGAGCAGTACTTC. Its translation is CASSESTGGVYEQYF.

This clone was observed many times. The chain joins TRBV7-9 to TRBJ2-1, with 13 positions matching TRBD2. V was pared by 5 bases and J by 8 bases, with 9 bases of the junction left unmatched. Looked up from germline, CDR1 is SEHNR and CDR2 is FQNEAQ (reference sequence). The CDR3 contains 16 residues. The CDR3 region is CASSNSGTSGKDEQFF. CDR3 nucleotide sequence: TGTGCCAGCAGCAACTCCGGGACTAGCGGGAAGGATGAGCAGTTCTTC.

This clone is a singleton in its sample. The CDR3 protein is CASSFAGRREGGTEAFF. CDR3 nucleotides: TGTGCCAGCAGTTTCGCCGGACGGAGAGAAGGGGGCACTGAAGCTTTCTTT. The chain carries TRBV5-6 and TRBJ1-1, with D perhaps TRBD1 (6 bases). Germline CDR1 SGHDT, CDR2 YYEEEE. This CDR3 has 17 amino acids. V was shortened by 5 bases and J by 4 bases, with 24 bases between the two germline ends.

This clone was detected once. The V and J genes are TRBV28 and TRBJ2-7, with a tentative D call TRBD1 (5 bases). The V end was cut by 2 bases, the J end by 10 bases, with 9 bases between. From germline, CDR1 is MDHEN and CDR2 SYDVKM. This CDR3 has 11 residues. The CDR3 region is CASSLDQGQYF. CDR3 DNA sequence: TGTGCCAGCAGTTTAGATCAGGGTCAGTACTTC.